Sequencing of this T cell receptor beta chain was carried out in a study of long-term antiretroviral therapy in people with HIV. In germline, CDR1 is SGHVS, CDR2 FNYEAQ. The CDR3 is 16 amino acids. This clone was observed a handful of times. A junction boundary mismatches the germline segment, possibly from a read error. This was the immunoSEQ v3.0 assay at survey level. Repertoires were generated with immunoSEQ multiplex PCR, while TCRdb's copy carries only in-frame clones and drops some. This table has about 15,000 clones, roughly 80% appearing once. This rearrangement joins TRBV7-6 to TRBJ1-6; D may be TRBD1 (6 bases). Sequences were derived from unsorted PBMCs, sampled just before starting antiretroviral therapy. This sequence originates from a man aged 40-49 years with HIV. The CDR3 coding sequence is TGTGCCAGCAGCCCAGAGGGACACTCCGATAATTCACCCCTCCACTTT. Translation: CASSPEGHSDNSPLHF.